Below are 23 T cell receptor beta chains sequenced from a single sample in a study of post-analysis software for immune sequencing data (dated by TCRdb to between 2015 and 2017). General study outcomes and caveats: Four to six TRBV segments, including TRBV5-6, TRBV5-1 and TRBV20-1, were significantly more frequent in patients than controls.

The library relied on PCR. The instrument was an Illumina HiSeq 2500. To reduce PCR and sequencing biases, unique molecular identifiers were incorporated into the TCR beta cDNA libraries. In-frame beta chains were kept once TCRdb had trimmed the public reads at Q25 with fastp and called clones with MiXCR. Rows are unified per CDR3 protein, each entry keeping the most common DNA and genes. This sample lists some 450,000 distinct CDR3 sequences; around 40% were detected once. Around 10% of the sample is held by the ten biggest clonotypes. These TCRs' antigens remain unknown. The source material was blood. The receptors originated from a girl aged 5 to 17 with multiple sclerosis.

Only one count was recorded for this clonotype. The chain recombines TRBV27 with TRBJ2-4; 8 bases are shared with TRBD1. The last part of the DNA fits TRBJ2-7 better; the J call may be wrong. The CDR3 runs to 15 residues. Germline-derived CDR1 and CDR2 are MNHEY and SMNVEV (reference sequence). CDR3 residues: CASSLSYRGTYEQYF. In DNA form, the CDR3 reads TGTGCCAGCAGTTTATCGTACAGGGGGACCTACGAGCAGTACTTC.

This clonotype was seen a few times. This chain's CDR3 is CASSYEGQGASNEKLFF. DNA of the CDR3: TGTGCCAGCAGTTACGAGGGACAGGGGGCCTCGAATGAAAAACTGTTTTTT. V is TRBV6-2 or TRBV6-3 and J is TRBJ1-4; the match to TRBD1 covers 12 bases. CDR3 length equals 17 residues. Losses at the gene ends were 2 bases for V and 5 bases for J; bases not matched to a gene: 6. Germline V gene sequence: CDR1 MNHEY, CDR2 SVGEGT.

The V call is TRBV5-1, the J call TRBJ2-5; the match to TRBD2 covers 16 bases. The closer fit of TRBJ2-7 to the DNA end suggests the J call may be wrong. The CDR3 has 18 amino acids. Germline V gene lookup returns CDR1 SGHRS and CDR2 YFSETQ. The CDR3 nucleotides are TGCGCCAGCAGCCCACCCGGGACTAGCGGGAGGGCCCCCTACGAGCAGTACTTC. As protein: CASSPPGTSGRAPYEQYF.

The chain uses TRBV20-1 and TRBJ2-7; no reliable D call. CDR1 is DFQATT, CDR2 SNEGSKA, per germline (reference sequence). The V and J ends lost 0 bases and 5 bases respectively, with 14 bases between them. The CDR3 loop spans 14 amino acids. Here the CDR3 DNA reads TGCAGTGCTAGAGATCCGAACAGATCCCACGAGCAGTACTTC. Its protein product is CSARDPNRSHEQYF.

This clonotype has a handful of counts. This rearrangement joins TRBV29-1 to TRBJ1-2, with TRBD1 matching 8 bases. Germline loops: CDR1 SQVTM, CDR2 ANQGSEA. There are 15 residues in the CDR3. V shed 0 bases, J shed 3 bases, and the junction held 6 bases outside the gene matches. CDR3 DNA sequence: TGCAGCGTTGAAGAAAAGACAGGGGTGGACTATGGCTACACCTTC. Protein sequence: CSVEEKTGVDYGYTF.

The genes are TRBV4-1 and TRBJ1-5, with unresolved D. The germline V and J ends were trimmed by 3 bases and 1 base, with 16 bases remaining between them. Germline V gene lookup returns CDR1 MGHRA and CDR2 YSYEKL. This CDR3 contains 17 residues. The CDR3 spells CASSQGPGQRSNQPQHF. DNA of the CDR3: TGCGCCAGCAGCCAGGGTCCTGGGCAACGAAGCAATCAGCCCCAGCATTTT.

CDR3 region: CASSQGGAFFNEQFF. The CDR3 bases are TGCGCCAGCAGCCAAGGGGGCGCTTTCTTTAATGAGCAGTTCTTC. The chain couples TRBV4-3 to TRBJ2-1, with D tentatively TRBD1 (5 bases). In germline, CDR1 is LGHNA, CDR2 YSLEER. The CDR3 contains 15 residues. V lost 1 base to trimming and J lost 7 bases, with 14 bases between them.

Many counts were recorded for this clonotype. The rearrangement joins TRBV6-5 to TRBJ2-3; D call uncertain. The CDR3 covers 14 residues. Germline lookup yields CDR1 MNHEY and CDR2 SVGAGI. V was clipped by 5 bases and J by 0 bases, with 9 bases between them. The CDR3: CASSDRWSTDTQYF. The CDR3 DNA follows: TGTGCCAGCAGTGACCGCTGGAGCACAGATACGCAGTATTTT.

The chain has TRBV14 and TRBJ2-3, with D uncertain. This CDR3 spans 18 amino acids. Trimming removed 0 bases from V and 2 bases from J, with 18 bases in between. Germline-derived CDR1 and CDR2 are SGHDN and FVKESK. In nucleotides, the CDR3 is TGTGCCAGCAGCCAAGAATCGATGGGGTCCTGGTCCACAGATACGCAGTATTTT. It yields the protein CASSQESMGSWSTDTQYF. The full variable domain, completed using reference TRBV14 and TRBJ2-3, is EAGVTQFPSHSVIEKGQTVTLRCDPISGHDNLYWYRRVMGKEIKFLLHFVKESKQDESGMPNNRFLAERTGGTYSTLKVQPAELEDSGVYFCASSQESMGSWSTDTQYFGPGTRLTVL.

V gene TRBV28 combines with J gene TRBJ2-6; D may be TRBD2 (5 bases). The CDR3 has 16 residues. Germline-derived CDR1 and CDR2 are MDHEN and SYDVKM. V lost 5 bases to trimming and J lost 3 bases, with 14 bases between them. This CDR3 is CASSPRTGYGANVLTF. CDR3 DNA sequence: TGTGCCAGCAGTCCTAGAACGGGGTATGGGGCCAACGTCCTGACTTTC.

This clonotype was counted only a few times. The chain uses TRBV28 and TRBJ2-7, with D perhaps matching TRBD1 or TRBD2 (5 bases each). The V end lost 3 bases, the J end lost 7 bases, and 13 bases lay between the germline ends. Germline V CDR1 and CDR2: MDHEN, SYDVKM. The CDR3 spans 13 residues. The CDR3 spells CASSFWGSEEQYF. The CDR3 nucleotides are TGTGCCAGCAGTTTTTGGGGGTCGGAGGAGCAGTACTTC. Looking up the rest from reference TRBV28 and TRBJ2-7 gives the full variable domain: DVKVTQSSRYLVKRTGEKVFLECVQDMDHENMFWYRQDPGLGLRLIYFSYDVKMKEKGDIPEGYSVSREKKERFSLILESASTNQTSMYLCASSFWGSEEQYFGPGTRLTVT.

The rearrangement links TRBV6-6 to TRBJ2-5, with TRBD1 as a possible D gene (6 bases). Trimming took off 10 bases at V and 11 bases at J, with 17 bases between the two ends. The CDR3 sequence is 11 residues long. Per the germline V gene, CDR1 is MNHNY and CDR2 is SVGAGI (reference sequence). CDR3 DNA sequence: TGTGCCAACAGCCCACGACAGGAGCAGTACTTC. Translated, it gives CANSPRQEQYF.

This clonotype occurred a few times. Written as DNA, the CDR3 is TGTGCCAGCAGCGTAGCCCGGACAGGGGGCGAGGACTATGGCTACACCTTC. Translating gives CASSVARTGGEDYGYTF. The gene calls are TRBV9 and TRBJ1-2; 11 bases align to TRBD1. There are 17 residues in the CDR3. The ends lost 0 bases at V and 3 bases at J; junction bases unmatched: 7. Germline CDR1 and CDR2: SGDLS and YYNGEE.

This clonotype was seen a handful of times. J is TRBJ2-1 and V is TRBV12-3 or TRBV12-4; no firm D call. Trimming removed 8 bases from V and 0 bases from J, with 14 bases in between. This CDR3 contains 15 residues. CDR3 in amino acids: CASGLTLSSYNEQFF. CDR3 nucleotides: TGTGCCAGCGGCCTGACACTATCCTCCTACAATGAGCAGTTCTTC.

This clonotype was counted only a few times. The chain employs TRBV4-3 and TRBJ2-1; no definite D call. Trimming stripped 1 base from V and 3 bases from J, with 7 bases between. The CDR3 runs to 14 residues. CDR1 and CDR2 from the germline V gene are LGHNA and YSLEER. DNA for the CDR3: TGCGCCAGCAGCCAAGCGCCTGGCTACAATGAGCAGTTCTTC. Translated, it gives CASSQAPGYNEQFF.

This chain joins TRBV21-1 and TRBJ2-7. The J call may be mistaken, given a closer DNA end match to TRBJ2-5. TRBV21-1 is a pseudogene segment. This CDR3 has 17 amino acids. Here the CDR3 DNA reads TGTGCCAGCAGCAAAGAAGTAGAGACAACGGAGTGTGAGACCCAGTACTTC. Its translation is CASSKEVETTECETQYF.

The rearrangement uses TRBV27 and TRBJ2-7; D remains ambiguous. V lost 3 bases and J 5 bases, leaving 11 bases between the germline ends. CDR1 MNHEY and CDR2 SMNVEV come from the germline V gene (reference sequence). This CDR3 contains 13 residues. The DNA for the CDR3 is TGTGCCAGCAGTTTGGTCGGATCCCACGAGCAGTACTTC. This encodes CASSLVGSHEQYF.

The chain has TRBV7-6 and TRBJ2-7; D call uncertain. The CDR3 length is 15 residues. The V gene lost 5 bases and the J gene lost 2 bases, with 16 bases spanning the gap. The V gene's germline CDR1 is SGHVS and CDR2 FNYEAQ. The CDR3 DNA reads TGTGCCAGCAGCCTAAGGATAGCAGGCCCCTACGAGCAGTACTTC. Translated: CASSLRIAGPYEQYF. The full variable domain, its missing parts supplied by reference TRBV7-6 and TRBJ2-7, is GAGVSQSPRYKVTKRGQDVALRCDPISGHVSLYWYRQALGQGPEFLTYFNYEAQQDKSGLPNDRFSAERPEGSISTLTIQRTEQRDSAMYRCASSLRIAGPYEQYFGPGTRLTVT.

This clonotype was picked up a small number of times. This chain links TRBV29-1 with TRBJ2-1; D is possibly TRBD1 or TRBD2 (5 bases each). This CDR3 has 14 amino acids. The V end lost 2 bases, the J end lost 3 bases, and 11 bases lay between the germline ends. CDR1 SQVTM and CDR2 ANQGSEA come from the germline V gene. The CDR3 spells CSVEWDRVYNEQFF. Written as DNA, the CDR3 is TGCAGCGTTGAATGGGACCGGGTCTACAATGAGCAGTTCTTC.

The gene calls are TRBV6-1 and TRBJ2-2, with 15 bases that match TRBD2. Losses at the gene ends were 5 bases for V and 3 bases for J; bases not matched to a gene: 7. Germline V gives CDR1 MNHNS, CDR2 SASEGT. The CDR3 has 18 residues. Here the CDR3 reads CASSPGLAGGVDTGELFF. CDR3 coding DNA: TGTGCCAGCAGTCCGGGACTAGCGGGAGGTGTAGACACCGGGGAGCTGTTTTTT.

CDR3 sequence: CSASPPGRAGGQETQYF. In DNA, the CDR3 is TGCAGTGCTAGCCCTCCGGGACGAGCGGGAGGCCAAGAGACCCAGTACTTC. V is TRBV20-1 and J is TRBJ2-5; 9 bases line up with TRBD2. Germline CDR1 and CDR2: DFQATT and SNEGSKA (reference sequence). The CDR3 has 17 amino acids. V lost 3 bases, J lost 1 base, and 12 bases stayed unmatched.

This clonotype was recorded a few times. V usage is TRBV28 and J usage is TRBJ2-1; D ambiguous. V was cut by 3 bases and J by 7 bases, with 10 bases left in between. This CDR3 has 13 amino acids. CDR1 is MDHEN and CDR2 is SYDVKM in the germline V gene. In DNA, the CDR3 is TGTGCCAGCAGTTTTGGAGTGGAGAATGAGCAGTTCTTC. As protein: CASSFGVENEQFF.

A remark on this clonotype: At one end the junction does not follow the germline gene, possibly because of a read error. In DNA form, the CDR3 reads TGTGTCAGCAGTACCTCGACTAGCGGGCCGTACACAGATACGCAGTATTTT. This encodes CVSSTSTSGPYTDTQYF. The chain has TRBV6-2 or TRBV6-3 and TRBJ2-3; 10 bases match TRBD2. This CDR3 has 17 residues. Germline V gene sequence: CDR1 MNHEY, CDR2 SVGEGT.